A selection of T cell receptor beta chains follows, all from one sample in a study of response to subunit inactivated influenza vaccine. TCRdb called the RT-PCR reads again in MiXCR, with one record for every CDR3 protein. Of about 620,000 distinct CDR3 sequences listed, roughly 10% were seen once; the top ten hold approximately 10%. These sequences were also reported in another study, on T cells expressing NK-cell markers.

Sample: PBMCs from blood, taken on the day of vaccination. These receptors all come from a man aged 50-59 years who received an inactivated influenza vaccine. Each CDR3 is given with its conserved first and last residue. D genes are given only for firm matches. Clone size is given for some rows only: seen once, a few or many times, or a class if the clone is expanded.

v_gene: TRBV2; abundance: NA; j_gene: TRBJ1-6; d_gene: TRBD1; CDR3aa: CASSRGVNKGQVGSPLHF; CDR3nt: TGTGCCAGCAGCCGCGGAGTTAATAAAGGACAGGTCGGGTCACCCCTCCACTTT
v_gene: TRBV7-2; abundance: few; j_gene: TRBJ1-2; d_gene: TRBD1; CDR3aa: CASSRRDRVHGYTF; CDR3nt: TGTGCCAGCAGCCGCCGGGACAGGGTCCATGGCTACACCTTC
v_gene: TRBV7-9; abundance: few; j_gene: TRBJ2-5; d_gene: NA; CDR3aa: CASSEIEGGQETQYF; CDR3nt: TGTGCCAGCAGCGAGATCGAGGGGGGGCAAGAGACCCAGTACTTC
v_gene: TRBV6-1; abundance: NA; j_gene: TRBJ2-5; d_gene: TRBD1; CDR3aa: CASNPGQAVQAETQYF; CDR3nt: TGTGCCAGCAACCCGGGACAGGCGGTACAAGCAGAGACCCAGTACTTC
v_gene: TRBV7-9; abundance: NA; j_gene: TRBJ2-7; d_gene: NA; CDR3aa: CASTSATGYEQYF; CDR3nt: TGTGCCAGCACCTCAGCGACAGGCTACGAGCAGTACTTC
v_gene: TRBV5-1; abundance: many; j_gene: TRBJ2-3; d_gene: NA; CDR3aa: CASSLAEAGDTQYF; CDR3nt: TGCGCCAGCAGCTTGGCGGAGGCCGGGGATACGCAGTATTTT
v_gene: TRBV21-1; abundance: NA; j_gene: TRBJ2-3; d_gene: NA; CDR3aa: CASSKGGFQTASTDTQYF; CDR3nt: TGTGCCAGCAGCAAAGGGGGCTTCCAGACAGCGAGCACAGATACGCAGTATTTT
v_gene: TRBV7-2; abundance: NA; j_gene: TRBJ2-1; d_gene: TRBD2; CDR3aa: CASSLSTGRTEQFF; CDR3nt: TGTGCCAGCAGCTTGTCTACCGGGAGGACTGAGCAGTTCTTC
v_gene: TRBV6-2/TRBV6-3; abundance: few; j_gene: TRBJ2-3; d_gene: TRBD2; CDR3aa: CASSYRAKLAVDTQYF; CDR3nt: TGTGCCAGCAGTTACCGGGCGAAACTAGCGGTAGATACGCAGTATTTT
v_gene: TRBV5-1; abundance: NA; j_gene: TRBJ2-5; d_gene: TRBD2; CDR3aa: CASSLSSGGQETQSF; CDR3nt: TGCGCCAGCAGCCTATCTAGCGGGGGACAAGAGACCCAGTCCTTC
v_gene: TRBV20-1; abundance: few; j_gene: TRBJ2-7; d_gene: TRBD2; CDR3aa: CSALAGPLGQYF; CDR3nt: TGCAGTGCCCTAGCGGGGCCCCTGGGGCAGTACTTC
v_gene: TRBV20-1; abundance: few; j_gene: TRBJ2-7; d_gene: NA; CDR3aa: CSARPPARYEQYF; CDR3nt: TGCAGTGCTAGACCCCCCGCGCGCTACGAGCAGTACTTC
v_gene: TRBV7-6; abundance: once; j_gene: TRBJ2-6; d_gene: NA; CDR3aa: CASSDRANSGANVLTF; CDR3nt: TGTGCCAGCAGCGACCGGGCTAACTCTGGGGCCAACGTCCTGACTTTC
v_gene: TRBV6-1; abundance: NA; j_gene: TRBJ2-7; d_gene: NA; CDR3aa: CASSEWRNEQYF; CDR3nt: TGTGCCAGCAGTGAATGGAGAAACGAGCAGTACTTC
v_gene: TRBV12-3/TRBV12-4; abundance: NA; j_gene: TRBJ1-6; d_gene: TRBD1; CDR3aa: CASSAGQGASPLHF; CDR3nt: TGTGCCAGCAGTGCGGGACAGGGAGCCTCACCCCTCCACTTT
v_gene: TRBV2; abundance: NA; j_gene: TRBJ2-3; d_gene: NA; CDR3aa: CASSKRIWGPSTDTQYF; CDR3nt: TGTGCCAGCAGTAAAAGAATATGGGGCCCTAGCACAGATACGCAGTATTTT
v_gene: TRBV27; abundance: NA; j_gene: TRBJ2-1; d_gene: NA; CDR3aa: CASNPNPLGSYNEQFF; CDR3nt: TGTGCCAGCAACCCCAACCCGCTTGGCTCCTACAATGAGCAGTTCTTC
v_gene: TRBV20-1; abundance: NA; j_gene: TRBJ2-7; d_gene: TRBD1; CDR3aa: CSARPRHRGPYEQYF; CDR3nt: TGCAGTGCTAGGCCGCGACACAGGGGACCCTACGAGCAGTACTTC
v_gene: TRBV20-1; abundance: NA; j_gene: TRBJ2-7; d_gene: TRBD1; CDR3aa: CSAAQGANEQYF; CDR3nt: TGCAGTGCTGCCCAGGGGGCGAACGAGCAGTACTTC
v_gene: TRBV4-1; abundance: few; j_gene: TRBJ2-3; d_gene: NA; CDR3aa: CASSQVGLTGQYF; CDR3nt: TGCGCCAGCAGCCAAGTGGGACTTACGGGTCAGTATTTT
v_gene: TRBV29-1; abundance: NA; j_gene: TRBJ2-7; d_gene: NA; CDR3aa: CSVVSFGADYEQYF; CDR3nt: TGCAGCGTTGTCTCCTTCGGGGCAGACTACGAGCAGTACTTC
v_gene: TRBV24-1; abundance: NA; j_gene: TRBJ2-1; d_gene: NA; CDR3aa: CATSELQGDGKSNEQFF; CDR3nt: TGTGCCACCAGTGAGCTCCAAGGGGACGGCAAAAGCAATGAGCAGTTCTTC
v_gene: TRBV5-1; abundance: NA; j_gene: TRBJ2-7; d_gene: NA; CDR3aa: CASSPRFQSSYEQYF; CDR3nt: TGCGCCAGCAGCCCGCGGTTCCAGAGCTCCTACGAGCAGTACTTC
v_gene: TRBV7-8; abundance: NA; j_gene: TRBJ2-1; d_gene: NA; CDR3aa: CASSNGRVHNEQFF; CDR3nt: TGTGCCAGCAGCAACGGACGGGTACACAATGAGCAGTTCTTC
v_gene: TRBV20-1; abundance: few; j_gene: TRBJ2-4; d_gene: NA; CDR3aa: CSARDPQDSMGIAKNIQYF; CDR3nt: TGCAGTGCTAGAGATCCGCAGGATAGTATGGGAATAGCCAAAAACATTCAGTACTTC
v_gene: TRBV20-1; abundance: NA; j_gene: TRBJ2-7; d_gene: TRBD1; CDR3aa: CSARAYLRDRGLSSSYEQYF; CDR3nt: TGCAGTGCTAGAGCGTATCTTCGGGACAGGGGGTTGAGTAGCTCCTACGAGCAGTACTTC
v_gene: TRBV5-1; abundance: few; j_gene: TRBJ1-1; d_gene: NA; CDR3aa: CASSGSTVNTEAFF; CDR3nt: TGCGCCAGCAGCGGTAGTACGGTAAACACTGAAGCTTTCTTT
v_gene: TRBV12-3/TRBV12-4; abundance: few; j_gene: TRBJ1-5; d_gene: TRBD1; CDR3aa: CASSFSGGSNQPQHF; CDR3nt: TGTGCCAGCAGTTTTTCAGGGGGAAGCAATCAGCCCCAGCATTTT
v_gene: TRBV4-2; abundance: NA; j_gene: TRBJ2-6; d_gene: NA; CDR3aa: CASSQVTGANVLTF; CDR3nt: TGTGCCAGCAGCCAAGTGACTGGGGCCAACGTCCTGACTTTC
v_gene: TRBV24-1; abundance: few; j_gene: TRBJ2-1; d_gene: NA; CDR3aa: CATSDSVLGGVNEQFF; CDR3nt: TGTGCCACCAGTGATTCGGTTTTAGGGGGAGTGAATGAGCAGTTCTTC
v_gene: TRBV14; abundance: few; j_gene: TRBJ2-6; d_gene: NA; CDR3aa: CASSDAGTGANVLTF; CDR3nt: TGTGCCAGCAGCGATGCCGGGACTGGGGCCAACGTCCTGACTTTC
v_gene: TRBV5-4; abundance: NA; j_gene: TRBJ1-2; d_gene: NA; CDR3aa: CASSLTGIGGYTF; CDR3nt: TGTGCCAGCAGCTTGACAGGGATAGGTGGCTACACCTTC
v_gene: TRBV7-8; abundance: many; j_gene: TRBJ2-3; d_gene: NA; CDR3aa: CASSFGGFHSTDTQYF; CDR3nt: TGTGCCAGCAGCTTCGGTGGTTTTCATAGCACAGATACGCAGTATTTT
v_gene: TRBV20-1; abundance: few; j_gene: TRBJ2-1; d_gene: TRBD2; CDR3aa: CSARDRLASNEQFF; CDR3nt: TGCAGTGCTAGAGATAGACTAGCCAGTAATGAGCAGTTCTTC
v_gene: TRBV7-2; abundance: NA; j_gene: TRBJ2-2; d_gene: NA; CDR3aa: CASSLDAGTGELFF; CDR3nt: TGTGCCAGCAGCTTAGACGCGGGGACCGGGGAGCTGTTTTTT
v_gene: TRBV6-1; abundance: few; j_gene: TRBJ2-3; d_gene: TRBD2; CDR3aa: CASKAGDSGGGNTQYF; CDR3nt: TGTGCCAGCAAAGCGGGTGATAGCGGGGGTGGGAATACGCAGTATTTT
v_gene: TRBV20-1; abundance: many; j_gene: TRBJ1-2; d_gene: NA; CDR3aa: CSASLFPYTF; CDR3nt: TGCAGTGCTAGCCTATTCCCTTACACCTTC
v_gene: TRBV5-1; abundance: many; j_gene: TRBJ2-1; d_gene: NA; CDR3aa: CASSLVGDSYNEQFF; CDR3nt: TGCGCCAGCAGCTTGGTTGGGGACTCCTACAATGAGCAGTTCTTC
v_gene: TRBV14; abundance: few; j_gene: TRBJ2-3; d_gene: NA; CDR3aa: CASSQERGSYTDTQYF; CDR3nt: TGTGCCAGCAGCCAAGAAAGGGGGAGCTACACAGATACGCAGTATTTT
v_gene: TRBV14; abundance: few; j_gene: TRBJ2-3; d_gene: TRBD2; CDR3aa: CASSLQKGLVGTDTQYF; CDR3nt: TGTGCCAGCAGCCTCCAAAAGGGACTAGTCGGCACAGATACGCAGTATTTT
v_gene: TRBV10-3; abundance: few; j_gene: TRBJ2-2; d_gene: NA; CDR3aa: CAISESKGVNTGELFF; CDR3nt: TGTGCCATCAGTGAGTCGAAGGGGGTGAACACCGGGGAGCTGTTTTTT
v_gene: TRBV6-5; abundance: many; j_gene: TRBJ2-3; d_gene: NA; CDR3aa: CASSYSSRVTSTDTQYF; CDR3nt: TGTGCCAGCAGTTACTCGAGTAGGGTGACAAGCACAGATACGCAGTATTTT